The 20 T cell receptor beta chains presented below share a single source sample, sequenced in a study of blood T cell repertoires in COVID-19. TCRdb's table, derived via immunoSEQ multiplex PCR, lists solely in-frame clones and lacks some. This sample has hundreds of thousands of clones; around 90% occur once, and the top ten carry approximately 2%. Sequenced sample: peripheral blood. Source of these receptors: a man aged 18-30 years with active or convalescent COVID-19.

The chain has TRBV7-2 and TRBJ2-3; 12 nucleotides align to TRBD2. Germline trimming cut 2 bases from V and 7 bases from J; bases unmatched to any gene: 7. Germline V gene data show CDR1 as SGHTA and CDR2 as FQGNSA. CDR3 length: 16 residues. In DNA form, the CDR3 reads TGTGCCAGCAGCTTAACGATACTAGCGGGGGGAAATACGCAGTATTTT. Amino acids: CASSLTILAGGNTQYF.

V gene TRBV28 combines with J gene TRBJ1-4; TRBD1 aligns across 7 bases. J lost 8 bases, V lost 2 bases, and 8 bases had no gene match. The CDR3 has 15 amino acids. The germline V gene has CDR1 MDHEN and CDR2 SYDVKM. The CDR3 coding sequence is TGTGCCAGCAGTTTACTAGGGGGCGCGGGAGAAAAACTGTTTTTT. Protein: CASSLLGGAGEKLFF.

The chain has TRBV11-2 and TRBJ1-1; no clear D. CDR3 length: 14 residues. The germline gives CDR1 SGHAT, CDR2 FQNNGV. Trimming shortened V by 6 bases and J by 4 bases, and 15 bases separated the two germline ends. The CDR3 DNA sequence: TGTGCCAGCAGGCCCCCCCTATGGTCCACTGAAGCTTTCTTT. It encodes CASRPPLWSTEAFF. Full variable domain (remainder filled in from reference TRBV11-2 and TRBJ1-1): EAGVAQSPRYKIIEKRQSVAFWCNPISGHATLYWYQQILGQGPKLLIQFQNNGVVDDSQLPKDRFSAERLKGVDSTLKIQPAKLEDSAVYLCASRPPLWSTEAFFGQGTRLTVV.

The rearrangement uses TRBV27 and TRBJ1-2, with D unclear. V gave up 6 bases and J gave up 4 bases, with 18 bases separating them. Germline assignment: CDR1 MNHEY and CDR2 SMNVEV (reference sequence). The CDR3 is 15 residues long. The CDR3 DNA sequence: TGTGCCAGCAGCTCCCGATTGACCCCGGGCTATGGCTACACCTTC. This translates into CASSSRLTPGYGYTF.

This clone was seen only a few times. For the CDR3, the DNA is TGTGCCAGCAGTACAGGGGCGCGGGAGCAGTACTTC. It codes for CASSTGAREQYF. The chain links TRBV28 to TRBJ2-7, with 7 bases lining up with TRBD1. Germline V CDR1 and CDR2: MDHEN, SYDVKM. The CDR3 is made up of 12 amino acids. The J segment lost 7 bases and the V segment lost 5 bases, leaving 5 bases of the junction unmatched.

The genes are TRBV6-5 and TRBJ1-1; 8 bases line up with TRBD1. Germline V lookup: CDR1 MNHEY, CDR2 SVGAGI. V lost 4 bases to trimming and J lost 4 bases; unmatched junction nucleotides: 11. This CDR3 has 16 amino acids. CDR3 sequence (DNA): TGTGCCAGCAGTTCACCCCGGACAGGGAAAATCACTGAAGCTTTCTTT. Translated: CASSSPRTGKITEAFF.

V usage is TRBV7-6 and J usage is TRBJ2-2, with 13 nucleotides matching TRBD2. The trim removed 5 bases at V and 3 bases at J, leaving 9 bases unmatched. The CDR3 contains 18 residues. Looked up from germline, CDR1 is SGHVS and CDR2 is FNYEAQ. CDR3 nucleotides: TGTGCCAGCAGCCTAATAACTAGCGGGAGGGGCGACACCGGGGAGCTGTTTTTT. Encoded protein: CASSLITSGRGDTGELFF.

This chain connects TRBV27 to TRBJ2-7; a weak D match, TRBD1 (6 bases). CDR3 length: 17 residues. Germline V gives CDR1 MNHEY, CDR2 SMNVEV (reference sequence). V gave up 8 bases and J gave up 2 bases, with 25 bases separating them. The CDR3 DNA follows: TGTGCCAGCGCTACCGACATACAGGGAGTGAACCCCTACGAGCAGTACTTC. Amino acids: CASATDIQGVNPYEQYF.

A single count supports this clone. The chain has TRBV5-1 and TRBJ2-7; 10 bases align to TRBD1. The germline V gene encodes CDR1 SGHRS and CDR2 YFSETQ. The V gene end was trimmed by 6 bases and the J gene end by 5 bases; junction bases not matched to a gene: 11. The CDR3 spans 15 residues. The CDR3 protein is CASTPGGTGDHEQYF. Written as DNA, the CDR3 is TGCGCCAGCACTCCAGGGGGGACAGGGGACCACGAGCAGTACTTC.

The chain couples TRBV7-8 to TRBJ2-3; 8 nucleotides line up with TRBD2. The CDR3 has 15 amino acids. The trim removed 4 bases at V and 3 bases at J, leaving 6 bases unmatched. From germline, CDR1 is SGHVS and CDR2 FQNEAQ. CDR3 DNA: TGTGCCAGCAGCTCCGCGGGAGGCGTGACAGATACGCAGTATTTT. Amino acids: CASSSAGGVTDTQYF.

The count of this clone is one. This chain uses TRBV27 with TRBJ2-2, with TRBD1 matching 8 bases. CDR1 and CDR2 from the germline V gene are MNHEY and SMNVEV (reference sequence). The trim removed 2 bases at V and 5 bases at J, leaving 10 bases unmatched. This CDR3 has 17 amino acids. CDR3: CASSLEYRTGYTGELFF. CDR3 nucleotide sequence: TGTGCCAGCAGTTTAGAGTACCGGACAGGGTATACCGGGGAGCTGTTTTTT.

This chain links TRBV7-9 with TRBJ1-4; D is ambiguous. Germline values: CDR1 SEHNR, CDR2 FQNEAQ (reference sequence). V was shortened by 0 bases and J by 5 bases, with 10 bases between the two germline ends. There are 15 residues in the CDR3. CDR3 in DNA: TGTGCCAGCAGCTTAGCTCGGGGAAAGAATGAAAAACTGTTTTTT. This encodes CASSLARGKNEKLFF. Drawing the rest from reference TRBV7-9 and TRBJ1-4, the complete variable domain is DTGVSQNPRHKITKRGQNVTFRCDPISEHNRLYWYRQTLGQGPEFLTYFQNEAQLEKSRLLSDRFSAERPKGSFSTLEIQRTEQGDSAMYLCASSLARGKNEKLFFGSGTQLSVL.

J is TRBJ2-2 and V is TRBV11-2, with TRBD2 as a possible D gene (5 bases). The V and J ends lost 5 bases and 0 bases respectively, with 10 bases between them. Germline CDR1 is SGHAT and CDR2 is FQNNGV. CDR3 length equals 15 residues. CDR3 sequence reads: CASSKGASNTGELFF. In nucleotides, the CDR3 is TGTGCCAGCAGCAAGGGAGCATCGAACACCGGGGAGCTGTTTTTT. Full variable domain (remainder filled in from reference TRBV11-2 and TRBJ2-2): EAGVAQSPRYKIIEKRQSVAFWCNPISGHATLYWYQQILGQGPKLLIQFQNNGVVDDSQLPKDRFSAERLKGVDSTLKIQPAKLEDSAVYLCASSKGASNTGELFFGEGSRLTVL.

This clone was counted between two and nine times. V is TRBV5-1 and J is TRBJ2-7; D gene unclear. Germline V gene lookup returns CDR1 SGHRS and CDR2 YFSETQ. Trimming took 1 base from V and 2 from J, leaving 10 bases between them. The CDR3 sequence is 14 residues long. CDR3 loop: CASSLQASAYEQYF. The CDR3 nucleotides read TGCGCCAGCAGCTTGCAGGCCTCAGCCTACGAGCAGTACTTC.

This clone was counted a few times. V is TRBV19 and J is TRBJ2-1, with 11 bases aligning to TRBD2. After removal of 5 bases from V and 5 bases from J, the junction contained 8 bases not matched to a gene. CDR1 is LNHDA, CDR2 SQIVND, per germline (reference sequence). This CDR3 has 16 amino acids. CDR3 loop: CASSGTLAGADNEQFF. The CDR3 nucleotides read TGTGCCAGTAGTGGGACACTAGCGGGAGCCGACAATGAGCAGTTCTTC.

The CDR3 DNA follows: TGCAGTGCTAGTTTGGCGGGAGTGTTCGACATTCAGTACTTC. Its translation: CSASLAGVFDIQYF. The V and J genes are TRBV20-1 and TRBJ2-4, with 7 bases lining up with TRBD2. Germline V gene data show CDR1 as DFQATT and CDR2 as SNEGSKA (reference sequence). The junction had 10 bases not matched to a gene; V was cut back by 3 bases and J by 8 bases. The CDR3 consists of 14 residues.

This sequence joins TRBV7-6 and TRBJ1-2, with D uncertain. From germline, CDR1 is SGHVS and CDR2 FNYEAQ. Trimming shortened V by 6 bases and J by 5 bases, and 22 bases separated the two germline ends. This CDR3 is built from 16 residues. The CDR3 DNA is TGTGCCAGCAGTAAATCCGCCCTAACAGATACATATGGCTACACCTTC. This sequence encodes CASSKSALTDTYGYTF. Full variable domain (missing parts from reference TRBV7-6 and TRBJ1-2): GAGVSQSPRYKVTKRGQDVALRCDPISGHVSLYWYRQALGQGPEFLTYFNYEAQQDKSGLPNDRFSAERPEGSISTLTIQRTEQRDSAMYRCASSKSALTDTYGYTFGSGTRLTVV.

V and J are TRBV3-1 (or the pseudogene TRBV3-2) and TRBJ1-2; a weak D match, TRBD1 (5 bases). Germline V gene lookup returns CDR1 LGHDT and CDR2 YNNKEL (reference sequence). Trimming removed 1 base at V and 8 bases at J, with 14 bases between. This CDR3 comprises 14 residues. For the CDR3, the DNA is TGTGCCAGCAGCCAAGTGAACGGGAGGGGAGGCTACACCTTC. Its translation is CASSQVNGRGGYTF.

The gene calls are TRBV12-2 and TRBJ1-1; TRBD1, the table's D call, was not compared with the DNA. TRBV12-2 is recorded as a pseudogene. This CDR3 contains 17 residues. The CDR3 protein is CASHHSPRPNMNTEAFF. As DNA, the CDR3 is TGTGCAAGTCACCACAGTCCACGGCCGAATATGAACACTGAAGCTTTCTTT.

The chain employs TRBV10-3 and TRBJ1-2, with 8 bases identical to TRBD1. Germline loops: CDR1 ENHRY, CDR2 SYGVKD. This CDR3 is built from 15 residues. Trimming at V came to 3 bases and at J to 6 bases, leaving 9 bases not matched to a gene. Here the CDR3 DNA reads TGTGCCATCAGTGATACAGGGGGGTTATTTCATGGCTACACCTTC. Translating it yields CAISDTGGLFHGYTF.